Sequencing of this T cell receptor (beta chain) was carried out in a study of monozygotic twins with inflammatory bowel disease. Regarding the study as a whole: Relative to healthy twins, IBD patients had fewer clonotypes in common with others, a gap that was especially apparent with disease activity. The authors found no support for a single strong IBD-associated signal or clonotype.

TCR libraries each used 3500 ng of total RNA. Reprocessing the 5' RACE reads, TCRdb reports a single entry for every CDR3 protein and omits DNA. The listing records 400,000 to 500,000 distinct CDR3 sequences. With no T cell sorting beforehand, total RNA was isolated from whole blood. As regards this clonotype: Its antigen is still unknown.

The CDR3 covers 13 residues. This sequence joins TRBV12-3 or TRBV12-4 and TRBJ2-5. Sequenced: blood. This TCR was recovered from a human donor with ulcerative colitis or Crohn's disease, or a healthy co-twin of an affected twin (not recorded which). CDR3 sequence: CASRTASGGTQYF.